This T cell receptor beta chain was obtained from a study of beta chain features in type 1 diabetes. General study points: Type 1 diabetes patients had TCRB CDR3s that were shorter (moderately but significantly so) in all four CD4+ subsets.

The CDR3 spans 17 residues. The junction had 4 bases not matched to a gene; V was cut back by 4 bases and J by 0 bases. Looked up from germline, CDR1 is SGHRS and CDR2 is YFSETQ. This clone was counted between two and nine times. Its antigen is unidentified. Expressed TCRB transcripts got sequenced, as all isolated RNA was reverse transcribed. The data were produced by immunoSEQ multiplex PCR, yet TCRdb's version contains in-frame clones alone and is incomplete. The sample carries roughly 14,000 clones, 65% recorded once. J is TRBJ2-3 and V is TRBV5-1, with 14 bases fitting TRBD2. This sequence originates from a woman aged 18-29 years with type 1 diabetes. The sample comprised stem cell memory CD4+ T cells from blood. The CDR3 DNA is TGCGCCAGCAGCCCGCGACTAGCGGGGGGGAGCACAGATACGCAGTATTTT. Translated: CASSPRLAGGSTDTQYF.